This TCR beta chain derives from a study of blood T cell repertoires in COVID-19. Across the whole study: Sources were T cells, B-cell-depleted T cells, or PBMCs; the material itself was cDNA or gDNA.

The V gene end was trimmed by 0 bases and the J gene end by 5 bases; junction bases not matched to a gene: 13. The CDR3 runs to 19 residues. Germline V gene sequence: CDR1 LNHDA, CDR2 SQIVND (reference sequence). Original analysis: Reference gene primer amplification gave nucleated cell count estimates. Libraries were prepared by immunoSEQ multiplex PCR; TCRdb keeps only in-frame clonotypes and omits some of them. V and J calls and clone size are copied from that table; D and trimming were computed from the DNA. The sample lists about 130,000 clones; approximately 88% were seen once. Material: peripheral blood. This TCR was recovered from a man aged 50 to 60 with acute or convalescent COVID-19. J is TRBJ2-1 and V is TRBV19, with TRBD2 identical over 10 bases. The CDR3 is CASSIDSWASGSRDNEQFF. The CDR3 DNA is TGTGCCAGTAGTATAGATTCTTGGGCTAGCGGGAGTCGAGACAATGAGCAGTTCTTC. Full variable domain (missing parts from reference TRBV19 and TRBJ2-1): DGGITQSPKYLFRKEGQNVTLSCEQNLNHDAMYWYRQDPGQGLRLIYYSQIVNDFQKGDIAEGYSVSREKKESFPLTVTSAQKNPTAFYLCASSIDSWASGSRDNEQFFGPGTRLTVL.